Each of the 3 T cell receptor beta chains below was sequenced from the same sample in a study of TIL therapy for anti-PD-1-resistant metastatic lung cancer. Time point indicated: pre-treatment sample, taken before nivolumab and TIL therapy. Sequencing used immunoSEQ v3. Only in-frame clones appear in the TCRdb table, and some are missing; sequencing was by immunoSEQ multiplex PCR. This repertoire shows some 16,000 clones, around 70% found once; its top ten account for approximately 40%. Material: blood, obtained at baseline. These receptors were obtained from a person aged 25 to 80 with non-small cell lung cancer.

The rearrangement uses TRBV7-8 and TRBJ2-6; TRBD1 matches at 11 bases. V lost 3 bases to trimming and J lost 0 bases; unmatched junction nucleotides: 7. Germline V gene sequence: CDR1 SGHVS, CDR2 FQNEAQ. The CDR3 contains 19 residues. The CDR3: CASSFKDRGRFSGANVLTF. The CDR3 coding sequence is TGTGCCAGCAGCTTCAAGGACAGGGGGCGATTCTCTGGGGCCAACGTCCTGACTTTC.

This clone was seen more than once but under ten times. The chain recombines TRBV9 with TRBJ1-2; the match to TRBD1 covers 7 bases. Germline lookup yields CDR1 SGDLS and CDR2 YYNGEE. V gave up 4 bases and J gave up 6 bases; unmatched junction bases: 6. The CDR3 is made up of 13 amino acids. The CDR3 loop is CASSTRQGDGYTF. DNA of the CDR3: TGTGCCAGCAGCACCCGACAGGGCGATGGCTACACCTTC.

This chain connects TRBV7-3 to TRBJ2-5, with D tentatively TRBD1 or TRBD2 (5 bases each). This CDR3 spans 17 amino acids. The germline V and J ends were trimmed by 5 bases and 6 bases, with 25 bases remaining between them. Germline lookup yields CDR1 SGHTA and CDR2 FQGTGA. The CDR3 DNA reads TGTGCCAGCAGCCCGGTCCTAGAATGTCGGGGCATCAAGACCCAGTACTTC. Translating gives CASSPVLECRGIKTQYF.